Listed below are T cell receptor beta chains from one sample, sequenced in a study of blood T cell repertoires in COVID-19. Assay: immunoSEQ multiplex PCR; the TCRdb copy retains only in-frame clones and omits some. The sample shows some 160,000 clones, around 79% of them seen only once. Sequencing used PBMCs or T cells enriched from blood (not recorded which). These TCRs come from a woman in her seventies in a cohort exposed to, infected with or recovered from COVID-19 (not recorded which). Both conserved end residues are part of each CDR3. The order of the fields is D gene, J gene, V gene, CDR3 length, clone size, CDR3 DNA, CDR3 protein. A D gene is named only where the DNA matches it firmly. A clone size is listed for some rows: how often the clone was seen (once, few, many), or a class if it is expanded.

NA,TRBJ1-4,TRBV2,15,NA,TGTGCCAGCTCGCCTTGGGGGAGGATTAATGAAAAACTGTTTTTT,CASSPWGRINEKLFF
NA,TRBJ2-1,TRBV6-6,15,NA,TGTGCCAGCAGTTATCGGGGGAGCTCCTACAATGAGCAGTTCTTC,CASSYRGSSYNEQFF
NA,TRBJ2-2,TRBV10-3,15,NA,TGTGCCATCAATCATGGCGGCCAATACACCGGGGAGCTGTTTTTT,CAINHGGQYTGELFF
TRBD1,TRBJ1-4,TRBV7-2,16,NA,TGTGCCAGCAGCCCCCGGACAGGGATCACTAATGAAAAACTGTTTTTT,CASSPRTGITNEKLFF
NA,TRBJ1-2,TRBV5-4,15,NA,TGTGCCAGCAGCTCGGGGGGGGAGAGTAACTATGGCTACACCTTC,CASSSGGESNYGYTF
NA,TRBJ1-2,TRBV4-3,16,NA,TGCGCCAGCAGCCACCGACACCCTGGACATCGGTATGGCTACACCTTC,CASSHRHPGHRYGYTF
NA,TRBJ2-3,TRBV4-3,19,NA,TGCGCCAGCAGCCAAGGATCCCCGGGTTTGTCCGTTTACACAGATACGCAGTATTTT,CASSQGSPGLSVYTDTQYF
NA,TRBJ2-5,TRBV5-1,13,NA,TGCGCCAGCAGCTTAGGGGGCCAAGAGACCCAGTACTTC,CASSLGGQETQYF
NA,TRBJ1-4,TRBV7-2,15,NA,TGTGCCAGCAGCTTAGGATACAGCCGTGGGGAAAAACTGTTTTTT,CASSLGYSRGEKLFF
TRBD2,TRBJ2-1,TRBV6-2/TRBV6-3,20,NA,TGTGCCAGCAGTTACCGGGGACTAGCGGGAGGTACTCCGGCCTACAATGAGCAGTTCTTC,CASSYRGLAGGTPAYNEQFF
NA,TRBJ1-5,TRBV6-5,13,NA,TGTGCCAGCATGATGACTGGGAATCAGCCCCAGCATTTT,CASMMTGNQPQHF
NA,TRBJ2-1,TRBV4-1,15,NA,TGCGCCAGCAGCCAAGTGCGGCGGGCCTACAATGAGCAGTTCTTC,CASSQVRRAYNEQFF
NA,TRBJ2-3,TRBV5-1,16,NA,TGCGCCAGCAGCTTGGAGGGCAGGGCTAGCACAGATACGCAGTATTTT,CASSLEGRASTDTQYF
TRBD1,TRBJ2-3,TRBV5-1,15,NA,TGCGCCAGCAGCTTGGGACAGGGGGCATCAGATACGCAGTATTTT,CASSLGQGASDTQYF
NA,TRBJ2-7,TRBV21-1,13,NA,TGTGCCAACCCAACTAGCACGTCCTACGAGCAGTACTTC,CANPTSTSYEQYF
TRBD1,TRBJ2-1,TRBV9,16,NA,TGTGCCAGCAGCGTAGGGGGACAGGGGTCATACAATGAGCAGTTCTTC,CASSVGGQGSYNEQFF
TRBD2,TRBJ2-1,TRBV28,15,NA,TGTGCCAGCAGTTCGAGCGGGAGGCGGGTCAATGAGCAGTTCTTC,CASSSSGRRVNEQFF
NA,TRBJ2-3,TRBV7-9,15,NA,TGTGCCAGCAGCCCCCTCGGGAGTTGGGCAGATACGCAGTATTTT,CASSPLGSWADTQYF
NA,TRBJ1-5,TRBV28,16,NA,TGTGCCAGCAGTTTAGGATCCGGACAAATAAATCAGCCCCAGCATTTT,CASSLGSGQINQPQHF
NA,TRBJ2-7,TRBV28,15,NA,TGTGCCAGCAACATAGCCGTCGGGGTCTCCTACGAGCAGTACTTC,CASNIAVGVSYEQYF
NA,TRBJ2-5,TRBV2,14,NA,TGTGCCAGCAGTATATTACGGGACACGGAGACCCAGTACTTC,CASSILRDTETQYF
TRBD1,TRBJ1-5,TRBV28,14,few,TGTGCCAGCAGACAGGGGGCATGGGATCAGCCCCAGCATTTT,CASRQGAWDQPQHF
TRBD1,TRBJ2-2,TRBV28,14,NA,TGTGCCAGCCGTGGACAGGGAGGCACCGGGGAGCTGTTTTTT,CASRGQGGTGELFF
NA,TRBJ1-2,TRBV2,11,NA,TGTGCCAGCAGTGAATATTCTGGCTACACCTTC,CASSEYSGYTF
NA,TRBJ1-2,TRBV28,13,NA,TGTGCCAGCAGCTCAACAGTTCCCCATGGCTACACCTTC,CASSSTVPHGYTF
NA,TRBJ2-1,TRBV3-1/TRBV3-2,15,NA,TGTGCCAGCAGCCAGGAAAGCGGAACCTACAATGAGCAGTTCTTC,CASSQESGTYNEQFF